The 27 T cell receptor beta chains below all came from one sample that was sequenced in a study of early stage breast cancer tumors. Assay: immunoSEQ multiplex PCR; the TCRdb copy retains only in-frame clones and omits some. The repertoire holds around 71,000 clones, with around 85% as singletons. Sequencing used blood. These TCRs come from a person in their sixties with breast cancer.

This clone appeared a few times. This chain's CDR3 is CASRTDTSKAFF. The CDR3 DNA sequence: TGTGCCAGCAGGACCGACACCTCCAAGGCTTTCTTT. The rearrangement links TRBV6-6 to TRBJ1-1; no firm D call. The germline V gene encodes CDR1 MNHNY and CDR2 SVGAGI (reference sequence). The CDR3 is made up of 12 amino acids. V was shortened by 6 bases and J by 11 bases, with 16 bases between the two germline ends.

The V and J genes are TRBV4-3 and TRBJ2-4, with D unclear. V was shortened by 3 bases and J by 9 bases, with 12 bases between the two germline ends. This CDR3 has 13 residues. Germline V gene sequence: CDR1 LGHNA, CDR2 YSLEER. The CDR3 loop reads CASSQLGVGIQYF. The DNA of the CDR3 is TGCGCCAGCAGCCAGTTAGGAGTGGGCATTCAGTACTTC.

The chain links TRBV19 to TRBJ2-5, with TRBD2 matching 11 bases. V lost 4 bases and J lost 1; bases outside the gene matches: 8. The CDR3 is 17 amino acids. Looked up from germline, CDR1 is LNHDA and CDR2 is SQIVND (reference sequence). The CDR3 DNA reads as TGTGCCAGTAGTAGAAGAATGACTAGCGGGACCCAAGAGACCCAGTACTTC. Translation gives CASSRRMTSGTQETQYF.

The rearrangement links TRBV29-1 to TRBJ2-2, with TRBD2 as a possible D gene (7 bases). The V end was cut by 6 bases, the J end by 0 bases, with 11 bases between. This CDR3 is built from 14 residues. CDR1 is SQVTM and CDR2 is ANQGSEA in the germline V gene. CDR3 in DNA: TGCAGCGTCCGGGGGGCTACGAACACCGGGGAGCTGTTTTTT. Its protein product is CSVRGATNTGELFF.

The rearrangement links TRBV30 to TRBJ1-2, with D possibly being TRBD1 (5 bases). Germline assignment: CDR1 GTSNPN and CDR2 SVGIG (reference sequence). Trimming left V 1 base short and J 5 bases short, with 11 bases between. The CDR3 sequence is 13 residues long. The CDR3 nucleotides are TGTGCCTGGAGTGACCAGACAGAGTATGGCTACACCTTC. It codes for CAWSDQTEYGYTF. The whole variable domain, remainder taken from reference TRBV30 and TRBJ1-2, is SQTIHQWPATLVQPVGSPLSLECTVEGTSNPNLYWYRQAAGRGLQLLFYSVGIGQISSEVPQNLSASRPQDRQFILSSKKLLLSDSGFYLCAWSDQTEYGYTFGSGTRLTVV.

This clone was observed a single time. The rearrangement joins TRBV18 to TRBJ2-3; weak D call: TRBD1 (5 bases). This CDR3 is built from 15 residues. The germline CDR1 and CDR2 sequences are KGHSH and LQKENI. Trimming took off 3 bases at V and 3 bases at J, with 13 bases between the two ends. CDR3 residues: CASSPRTLGTDTQYF. CDR3 nucleotides: TGTGCCAGCTCACCGAGGACATTGGGGACAGATACGCAGTATTTT. Full variable domain (remainder filled in from reference TRBV18 and TRBJ2-3): NAGVMQNPRHLVRRRGQEARLRCSPMKGHSHVYWYRQLPEEGLKFMVYLQKENIIDESGMPKERFSAEFPKEGPSILRIQQVVRGDSAAYFCASSPRTLGTDTQYFGPGTRLTVL.

This clone was recorded only once. The CDR3 nucleotides read TGTGCCAGCAGTTTAGGCCCCCATCAGCCCCAGCATTTT. Translated, it gives CASSLGPHQPQHF. The rearrangement joins TRBV27 to TRBJ1-5; the D is unclear. The CDR3 is made up of 13 amino acids. Trimming took off 2 bases at V and 5 bases at J, with 7 bases between the two ends. Germline V gene lookup returns CDR1 MNHEY and CDR2 SMNVEV (reference sequence).

The rearrangement links TRBV13 to TRBJ2-7; the D is unclear. This CDR3 has 16 amino acids. Germline V gene data show CDR1 as PRHDT and CDR2 as FYEKMQ (reference sequence). V lost 2 bases, J lost 2 bases, and 16 bases lay in between. The CDR3 sequence: CASSLYVGVAPYEQYF. CDR3 coding DNA: TGTGCCAGCAGCTTATACGTAGGCGTGGCGCCCTACGAGCAGTACTTC. The complete variable domain, with remaining parts taken from reference TRBV13 and TRBJ2-7, reads AAGVIQSPRHLIKEKRETATLKCYPIPRHDTVYWYQQGPGQDPQFLISFYEKMQSDKGSIPDRFSAQQFSDYHSELNMSSLELGDSALYFCASSLYVGVAPYEQYFGPGTRLTVT.

The J gene is TRBJ1-5, the V gene TRBV6-1, with 8 nucleotides matching TRBD1. The CDR3 has 14 amino acids. Germline V gene lookup returns CDR1 MNHNS and CDR2 SASEGT. V lost 6 bases, J lost 7 bases, and 8 bases stayed unmatched. The CDR3 region has the DNA TGTGCCAGCAGGCTGACAGGGGAAAACCAGCCCCAGCATTTT. Translating gives CASRLTGENQPQHF.

V usage is TRBV5-1 and J usage is TRBJ2-7; 11 bases line up with TRBD2. V gave up 6 bases and J gave up 6 bases; unmatched junction bases: 5. This CDR3 has 13 residues. Germline CDR1 SGHRS, CDR2 YFSETQ. CDR3 in amino acids: CASTILAGGEQYF. The CDR3 DNA is TGCGCCAGCACCATCCTAGCGGGGGGCGAGCAGTACTTC.

This clone turned up a few times. The V gene is TRBV14, the J gene TRBJ2-7; D is possibly TRBD1 (6 bases). Deletions cut 4 bases from V and 2 bases from J, with 12 bases between. Germline V CDR1 and CDR2: SGHDN, FVKESK. The CDR3 spans 14 residues. The CDR3 spells CASSLRTVPYEQYF. The CDR3 DNA reads TGTGCCAGCAGCCTTCGGACAGTCCCCTACGAGCAGTACTTC.

This clone has only a few counts. The CDR3 is CAWSRGVGNQPQHF. The CDR3 nucleotides are TGTGCCTGGAGTCGAGGGGTTGGCAATCAGCCCCAGCATTTT. The rearrangement joins TRBV30 to TRBJ1-5; D is possibly TRBD1 (5 bases). The length of the CDR3 is 14 residues. The ends were cut back, 2 bases at V and 2 bases at J, with 10 bases in the middle. Germline V gene sequence: CDR1 GTSNPN, CDR2 SVGIG (reference sequence).

The genes are TRBV5-1 and TRBJ2-1, with D maybe TRBD1 (5 bases). Germline-derived CDR1 and CDR2 are SGHRS and YFSETQ. The V and J ends lost 2 bases and 6 bases respectively, with 12 bases between them. The length of the CDR3 is 14 residues. CDR3 nucleotides: TGCGCCAGCAGCTTAGGGGAATTGGGCAATGAGCAGTTCTTC. Its protein is CASSLGELGNEQFF.

This chain links TRBV6-5 with TRBJ1-6; D call uncertain. CDR1 is MNHEY, CDR2 SVGAGI, per germline. The CDR3 sequence is 15 residues long. Trimming removed 2 bases from V and 1 base from J, with 6 bases in between. CDR3 DNA sequence: TGTGCCAGCAGTTACGACGGTTCCTATAATTCACCCCTCCACTTT. Amino acids: CASSYDGSYNSPLHF.

The chain joins TRBV9 to TRBJ2-2; no firm D call. V was trimmed by 4 bases and J by 6 bases, leaving 10 bases between them. The germline gives CDR1 SGDLS, CDR2 YYNGEE. The CDR3 totals 13 residues. The CDR3 protein is CASSREAPGELFF. DNA of the CDR3: TGTGCCAGCAGCAGGGAAGCGCCCGGGGAGCTGTTTTTT. Drawing the rest from reference TRBV9 and TRBJ2-2, the complete variable domain is DSGVTQTPKHLITATGQRVTLRCSPRSGDLSVYWYQQSLDQGLQFLIQYYNGEERAKGNILERFSAQQFPDLHSELNLSSLELGDSALYFCASSREAPGELFFGEGSRLTVL.

The chain combines TRBV6-5 with TRBJ1-2; D unresolved. CDR1 MNHEY and CDR2 SVGAGI come from the germline V gene. V was clipped by 8 bases and J by 3 bases, with 19 bases between them. The CDR3 has 15 amino acids. This chain's CDR3 is CASRSVARSYYGYTF. The CDR3 region has the DNA TGTGCCAGCCGGTCGGTCGCCCGGTCCTACTATGGCTACACCTTC.

The chain recombines TRBV28 with TRBJ1-6; D is ambiguous. The length of the CDR3 is 14 residues. V lost 2 bases, J lost 7 bases, and 9 bases lay in between. Germline V gene sequence: CDR1 MDHEN, CDR2 SYDVKM. The CDR3 spells CASSLPGGNSPLHF. CDR3 in DNA: TGTGCCAGCAGTTTACCTGGAGGGAATTCACCCCTCCACTTT.

The rearrangement joins TRBV19 to TRBJ2-1; TRBD2 matches 7 bases. The junction had 7 bases not matched to a gene; V was cut back by 1 base and J by 4 bases. The CDR3 is 16 amino acids. CDR1 is LNHDA and CDR2 is SQIVND in the germline V gene (reference sequence). CDR3 coding DNA: TGTGCCAGTAGTATAGGTAGGGCTAGCGGTTACAATGAGCAGTTCTTC. Amino acids: CASSIGRASGYNEQFF.

The CDR3 nucleotides are TGTGCCAGCAGCCAAGAGGGACTAGCGGGGGGTATAGCCAAAAACATTCAGTACTTC. It yields the protein CASSQEGLAGGIAKNIQYF. The chain joins TRBV4-2 to TRBJ2-4; 15 bases align to TRBD2. Germline CDR1 LGHNA, CDR2 YNFKEQ. The V segment lost 0 bases and the J segment 0 bases; nucleotides outside the gene matches: 3. There are 19 residues in the CDR3.

The chain links TRBV11-2 to TRBJ2-7; TRBD1 is a possible D gene (6 bases). V was cut by 3 bases and J by 7 bases, with 13 bases left in between. CDR3 length: 13 residues. The germline CDR1 and CDR2 sequences are SGHAT and FQNNGV. The CDR3 nucleotides are TGTGCCAGCAGCTTGACAGGTAGTAGGGAGCAGTACTTC. It codes for CASSLTGSREQYF. Using reference TRBV11-2 and TRBJ2-7 for the parts outside the CDR3, the full variable domain is EAGVAQSPRYKIIEKRQSVAFWCNPISGHATLYWYQQILGQGPKLLIQFQNNGVVDDSQLPKDRFSAERLKGVDSTLKIQPAKLEDSAVYLCASSLTGSREQYFGPGTRLTVT.

The chain is built from TRBV6-7 and TRBJ2-7, with D possibly being TRBD1 or TRBD2 (5 bases each). TRBV6-7 is an ORF, with its function uncertain. V was trimmed by 2 bases and J by 3 bases, leaving 17 bases between them. The CDR3 spans 16 residues. CDR3 coding DNA: TGTGCCAGCAGTTACAGTCCCGGGACCACCGGCTACGAGCAGTACTTC. Amino acids: CASSYSPGTTGYEQYF.

This chain links TRBV6-1 with TRBJ2-3, with a possible D match to TRBD1 (5 bases). The V gene's germline CDR1 is MNHNS and CDR2 SASEGT. The V gene lost 7 bases and the J gene lost 1 base, with 9 bases spanning the gap. This CDR3 spans 13 amino acids. This chain's CDR3 is CASISRGTDTQYF. DNA for the CDR3: TGTGCCAGCATCAGCAGGGGCACAGATACGCAGTATTTT.

V usage is TRBV5-6 and J usage is TRBJ2-7, with 7 bases fitting TRBD2. This CDR3 comprises 18 residues. The germline V gene has CDR1 SGHDT and CDR2 YYEEEE. V lost 0 bases, J lost 3 bases, and 15 bases stayed unmatched. The DNA for the CDR3 is TGTGCCAGCAGCTTGGCGGGCCTAGCGGTCGGGGGAAACTACGAGCAGTACTTC. This codes for CASSLAGLAVGGNYEQYF.

This clone appeared once. This chain joins TRBV28 and TRBJ1-2; 9 bases are shared with TRBD1. V trimming: 7 bases; J trimming: 8 bases; junction bases outside the gene matches: 8. CDR1 is MDHEN and CDR2 is SYDVKM in the germline V gene. CDR3 length equals 13 residues. The CDR3 coding sequence is TGTGCCAGCACCTTGGCGGGACAGGGCGGCTACACCTTC. Its translation: CASTLAGQGGYTF.

This chain uses TRBV30 with TRBJ2-7; no firm D call. Germline CDR1 GTSNPN, CDR2 SVGIG (reference sequence). Trimming cost V 5 bases and J 1 base, with 9 bases left between them. The CDR3 sequence is 12 residues long. As DNA, the CDR3 is TGTGCCTGGGGTATTTCGTCCTACGAGCAGTACTTC. It is translated as CAWGISSYEQYF. Full variable domain (rest looked up from reference TRBV30 and TRBJ2-7): SQTIHQWPATLVQPVGSPLSLECTVEGTSNPNLYWYRQAAGRGLQLLFYSVGIGQISSEVPQNLSASRPQDRQFILSSKKLLLSDSGFYLCAWGISSYEQYFGPGTRLTVT.

The J gene is TRBJ2-1, the V gene TRBV7-2; D is ambiguous. V dropped 5 bases and J dropped 1 base, with 12 bases sitting between them. Looked up from germline, CDR1 is SGHTA and CDR2 is FQGNSA. This CDR3 spans 15 amino acids. CDR3 protein: CASSKFGVSYNEQFF. The CDR3 bases are TGTGCCAGCAGCAAATTCGGTGTTTCCTACAATGAGCAGTTCTTC.

This chain joins TRBV5-1 and TRBJ2-7; tentatively, D is TRBD1 (6 bases). Trimming took off 3 bases at V and 4 bases at J, with 11 bases between the two ends. CDR1 is SGHRS, CDR2 YFSETQ, per germline. This CDR3 has 13 residues. The CDR3 DNA reads as TGCGCCAGCAGCTACCTGGGGGCGTACGAGCAGTACTTC. Its protein is CASSYLGAYEQYF.